One and the same sample provided the 26 T cell receptor beta chains below, sequenced in a study of neurological immune-mediated disorders. TCRdb called the 5' RACE reads again in MiXCR, with one record for every CDR3 protein. Of 12,000 to 15,000 distinct CDR3 sequences listed, 13% were seen once; the top ten hold 41%. Material: CD8+ T cells from blood. The receptors derive from a female donor with HTLV-1-associated myelopathy (HAM/TSP).

The table lists this clonotype with many counts. This chain uses TRBV28 with TRBJ2-2, with D perhaps matching TRBD2 (7 bases). The germline V gene encodes CDR1 MDHEN and CDR2 SYDVKM. V was clipped by 6 bases and J by 7 bases, with 9 bases between them. The CDR3 consists of 12 residues. The CDR3 loop is CASRAGHGELFF. The CDR3 region has the DNA TGTGCCAGCAGAGCGGGACACGGGGAGCTGTTTTTT.

This clonotype was seen ten or more times. This rearrangement joins TRBV12-3 or TRBV12-4 to TRBJ2-1, with 8 bases identical to TRBD1. J was trimmed by 9 bases and V by 7 bases; bases with no gene match: 11. CDR3 length: 14 amino acids. CDR3 region: CASTPGTGFVEQFF. The CDR3 DNA is TGTGCCAGCACCCCCGGGACAGGATTTGTTGAGCAGTTCTTC.

This clonotype was picked up many times. The chain joins TRBV4-1 to TRBJ2-2; TRBD2 matches 15 bases. This CDR3 is 16 amino acids long. V lost 9 bases, J lost 2 bases, and 4 bases stayed unmatched. Germline loops: CDR1 MGHRA, CDR2 YSYEKL. The chain's CDR3 is CASQGLAGGNTGELFF. The CDR3 DNA follows: TGCGCCAGTCAGGGACTAGCGGGGGGAAACACCGGGGAGCTGTTTTTT.

This clonotype appeared many times. The genes are TRBV4-1 and TRBJ1-2; no clear D gene. V was cut by 2 bases and J by 5 bases, with 12 bases left in between. Germline CDR1 reads MGHRA; CDR2 reads YSYEKL. CDR3 length: 14 amino acids. The CDR3 loop reads CASSQNTASYGYTF. CDR3 nucleotides: TGCGCCAGCAGCCAAAACACCGCATCATATGGCTACACCTTC.

At least ten counts were recorded for this clonotype. The chain joins TRBV12-3 or TRBV12-4 to TRBJ2-7; D not resolved. The length of the CDR3 is 13 residues. V lost 5 bases, J lost 2 bases, and 10 bases lay in between. The CDR3 loop is CASSPSLPYEQYF. The CDR3 region has the DNA TGTGCCAGCAGTCCCAGTCTGCCCTACGAGCAGTACTTC.

This clonotype was recorded many times. V usage is TRBV18 and J usage is TRBJ2-7, with D tentatively TRBD1 or TRBD2 (5 bases each). Trimming removed 0 bases from V and 6 bases from J, with 15 bases in between. Per the germline V gene, CDR1 is KGHSH and CDR2 is LQKENI. CDR3 length: 15 residues. Here the CDR3 DNA reads TGTGCCAGCTCACCACCTAGTCCGGGGCTGGGCGAGCAGTACTTC. Its translation is CASSPPSPGLGEQYF.

This clonotype was seen repeatedly, ten times or more. The CDR3 spells CASSLAPGTYQPQHF. The CDR3 DNA reads as TGTGCCAGCAGTTTAGCCCCGGGGACCTATCAGCCCCAGCATTTT. V and J are TRBV27 and TRBJ1-5, with D tentatively TRBD1 (5 bases). V was pared by 2 bases and J by 5 bases, with 13 bases between. The germline V gene has CDR1 MNHEY and CDR2 SMNVEV (reference sequence). The length of the CDR3 is 15 residues.

This clonotype was observed at least ten times. The chain employs TRBV15 and TRBJ2-1; 7 nucleotides match TRBD2. Looked up from germline, CDR1 is LNHNV and CDR2 is YYDKDF (reference sequence). V shed 0 bases and J 4 bases; nucleotides not matched to a gene: 3. The CDR3 has 15 amino acids. CDR3 in DNA: TGTGCCACCAGCAGAGATCGGGGGGTTTACAATGAGCAGTTCTTC. Residues: CATSRDRGVYNEQFF.

This clonotype has at least ten counts. The chain recombines TRBV27 with TRBJ1-2; D might be TRBD1 (5 bases). The CDR3 loop spans 16 amino acids. V lost 1 base, J lost 4 bases, and 16 bases lay in between. Germline lookup yields CDR1 MNHEY and CDR2 SMNVEV (reference sequence). The CDR3 loop reads CASSLYIGGTSYGYTF. The CDR3 DNA sequence: TGTGCCAGCAGTTTATATATAGGAGGGACCTCCTATGGCTACACCTTC.

This clonotype was recorded many times. The V and J genes are TRBV7-2 and TRBJ2-7; TRBD1 or TRBD2 may be the D gene (5 bases each). Germline V gives CDR1 SGHTA, CDR2 FQGNSA. The ends were cut back, 5 bases at V and 7 bases at J, with 18 bases in the middle. This CDR3 is built from 14 residues. Here the CDR3 DNA reads TGTGCCAGCAGCCCACCCGGGGCCCAAGGGGAGCAGTACTTC. It translates to CASSPPGAQGEQYF.

This clonotype was detected ten times or more. The chain recombines TRBV12-3 or TRBV12-4 with TRBJ2-3, with D perhaps being TRBD1 or TRBD2 (5 bases each). The CDR3 runs to 14 residues. This chain's CDR3 is CSVGTVMYADTQYF. The CDR3 DNA is TGTTCCGTCGGGACGGTAATGTACGCAGATACGCAGTATTTT.

V usage is TRBV5-1 and J usage is TRBJ1-2; D may be TRBD1 (6 bases). Germline V gene lookup returns CDR1 SGHRS and CDR2 YFSETQ. This CDR3 region has 18 residues. V was pared by 0 bases and J by 8 bases, with 26 bases between. CDR3 sequence: CASSLVSGSSQGPLGYTF. DNA for the CDR3: TGCGCCAGCAGCTTGGTTAGCGGCTCCTCACAGGGACCATTAGGCTACACCTTC.

This clonotype was seen ten or more times. J is TRBJ1-2 and V is TRBV7-2, with 7 bases lining up with TRBD1. The germline V gene encodes CDR1 SGHTA and CDR2 FQGNSA. V lost 7 bases and J lost 4; bases outside the gene matches: 9. CDR3 length equals 14 residues. In nucleotides, the CDR3 is TGTGCCAGCAAAGAAGGGGGCGCGTTCTATGGCTACACCTTC. It encodes CASKEGGAFYGYTF.

The sample holds many counts of this clonotype. The chain uses TRBV11-2 and TRBJ1-1; D might be TRBD1 (5 bases). This CDR3 contains 16 residues. V was shortened by 5 bases and J by 1 base, with 17 bases between the two germline ends. The germline V gene encodes CDR1 SGHAT and CDR2 FQNNGV. This chain's CDR3 is CASSRRDSPKNTEAFF. In DNA, the CDR3 is TGTGCCAGCAGCAGACGGGACTCACCGAAGAACACTGAAGCTTTCTTT.

In its sample, this clonotype was seen many times. The chain recombines TRBV7-8 with TRBJ2-7, with 10 bases lining up with TRBD2. Germline V gene sequence: CDR1 SGHVS, CDR2 FQNEAQ. The CDR3 has 13 residues. Unmatched junction bases numbered 5, after V lost 8 bases and J lost 4 bases. CDR3 DNA: TGTGCCAGCCGGCCTAGCGGGAGTTACGAGCAGTACTTC. Its translation: CASRPSGSYEQYF.

This clonotype was detected a few times. The chain joins TRBV7-9 to TRBJ1-2; D may be TRBD1 (5 bases). V gave up 1 base and J gave up 10 bases, with 7 bases separating them. Germline assignment: CDR1 SEHNR and CDR2 FQNEAQ (reference sequence). This CDR3 is built from 11 residues. In DNA, the CDR3 is TGTGCCAGCAGCTTAGGGGGGAACTACACCTTC. It specifies CASSLGGNYTF.

This clonotype is classed as large. J is TRBJ2-5 and V is TRBV4-2; D is unclear. Germline lookup yields CDR1 LGHNA and CDR2 YNFKEQ. V gave up 3 bases and J gave up 2 bases, with 16 bases separating them. This CDR3 is built from 16 residues. Here the CDR3 reads CASSQTTSADQETQYF. CDR3 DNA sequence: TGTGCCAGCAGCCAGACGACCTCGGCGGATCAAGAGACCCAGTACTTC.

V gene TRBV4-2 combines with J gene TRBJ1-2; D is unclear. Germline V CDR1 and CDR2: LGHNA, YNFKEQ. This CDR3 spans 14 amino acids. Trimming cost V 0 bases and J 8 bases, with 13 bases left between them. CDR3 sequence (DNA): TGTGCCAGCAGCCAAGAAATGGGGTCGAGAGGCTACACCTTC. Its translation: CASSQEMGSRGYTF.

To note about this clonotype: This sequence may be a read error, since a much larger clone differs from it by one base. The chain employs TRBV27 and TRBJ1-4; possible D gene TRBD1, 6 bases. The CDR3 is 14 residues long. Germline-derived CDR1 and CDR2 are MNHEY and SMNVEV (reference sequence). V lost 5 bases to trimming and J lost 12 bases, with 19 bases between them. Here the CDR3 reads CASSTDRSAGELFF. The CDR3 nucleotides are TGTGCCAGCAGTACCGACAGGTCCGCCGGGGAACTGTTTTTT.

There are many counts of this clonotype. The chain carries TRBV6-1 and TRBJ2-5, with TRBD2 matching 8 bases. V shed 2 bases, J shed 1 base, and the junction held 6 bases outside the gene matches. Germline CDR1 MNHNS, CDR2 SASEGT. The CDR3 is 16 residues long. CDR3 nucleotide sequence: TGTGCCAGCAGTGAATACGGGGGGGGGAGCCAAGAGACCCAGTACTTC. It codes for CASSEYGGGSQETQYF.

This clonotype was picked up many times. The rearrangement uses TRBV4-1 and TRBJ1-2; D is undetermined. CDR1 is MGHRA and CDR2 is YSYEKL in the germline V gene. V was trimmed by 0 bases and J by 7 bases, leaving 9 bases between them. The CDR3 covers 13 residues. The CDR3 spells CASSQDGGFGYTF. CDR3 nucleotide sequence: TGCGCCAGCAGCCAAGATGGAGGGTTTGGCTACACCTTC.

The chain carries TRBV5-4 and TRBJ2-5; possibly TRBD1 or TRBD2 for D (5 bases each). The CDR3 totals 15 residues. V was cut by 0 bases and J by 7 bases, with 16 bases left in between. The V gene's germline CDR1 is SGHNT and CDR2 YYREEE (reference sequence). Here the CDR3 reads CASSLEVGTSGTQYF. In nucleotides, the CDR3 is TGTGCCAGCAGCTTGGAGGTTGGGACCTCAGGGACCCAGTACTTC.

At least ten counts were recorded for this clonotype. CDR3 coding DNA: TGTGCCAGCAGTTACTCTACGGGGGGAATCAAGACCTACGAGCAGTACTTC. Translation gives CASSYSTGGIKTYEQYF. The rearrangement joins TRBV6-6 to TRBJ2-7; 7 nucleotides line up with TRBD2. In germline, CDR1 is MNHNY, CDR2 SVGAGI (reference sequence). The length of the CDR3 is 17 residues. With V trimmed by 0 bases and J by 2 bases, 10 bases remained unmatched.

This clonotype was detected many times. The chain is built from TRBV7-3 and TRBJ2-1, with D tentatively TRBD1 (6 bases). Germline V gene sequence: CDR1 SGHTA, CDR2 FQGTGA. The CDR3 runs 15 residues. The V end was cut by 3 bases, the J end by 8 bases, with 17 bases between. In DNA form, the CDR3 reads TGTGCCAGCAGCTTGGCGCAGGGGCCCGGGGATGAGCAGTTCTTC. Encoded protein: CASSLAQGPGDEQFF.

This clonotype was picked up many times. The V call is TRBV7-9, the J call TRBJ2-4, with 8 positions matching TRBD1. The germline V gene encodes CDR1 SEHNR and CDR2 FQNEAQ (reference sequence). The CDR3 extends over 15 amino acids. The J segment lost 7 bases and the V segment lost 5 bases, leaving 10 bases of the junction unmatched. CDR3: CASSPDGQGYNIQYF. The DNA of the CDR3 is TGTGCCAGCAGCCCCGACGGACAGGGATACAACATTCAGTACTTC.

This clonotype appeared a few times. The CDR3 here is CASSNAGERAETQYF. The DNA of the CDR3 is TGTGCCAGCAGCAATGCGGGAGAACGGGCGGAGACCCAGTACTTC. The rearrangement joins TRBV7-9 to TRBJ2-5; 7 bases fit TRBD2. Germline values: CDR1 SEHNR, CDR2 FQNEAQ (reference sequence). J gave up 5 bases and V 5 bases, and 11 bases lay outside the gene matches. This CDR3 region has 15 residues.